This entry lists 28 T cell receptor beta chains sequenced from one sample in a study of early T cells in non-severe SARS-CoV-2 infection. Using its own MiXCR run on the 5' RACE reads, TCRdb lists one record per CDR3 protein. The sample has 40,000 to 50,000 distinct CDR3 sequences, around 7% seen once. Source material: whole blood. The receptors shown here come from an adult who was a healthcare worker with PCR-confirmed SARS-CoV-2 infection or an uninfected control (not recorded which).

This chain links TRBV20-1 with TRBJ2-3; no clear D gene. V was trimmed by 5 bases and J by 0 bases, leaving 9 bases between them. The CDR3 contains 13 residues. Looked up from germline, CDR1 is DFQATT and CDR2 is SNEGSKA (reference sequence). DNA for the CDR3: TGCAGTGCTGTACCCCCTAGCACAGATACGCAGTATTTT. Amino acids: CSAVPPSTDTQYF.

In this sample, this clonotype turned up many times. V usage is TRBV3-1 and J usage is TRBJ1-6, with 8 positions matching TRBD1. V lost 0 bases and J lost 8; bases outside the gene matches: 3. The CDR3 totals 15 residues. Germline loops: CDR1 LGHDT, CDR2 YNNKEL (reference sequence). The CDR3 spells CASSQEQDRDSPLHF. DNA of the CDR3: TGTGCCAGCAGCCAAGAGCAGGACAGGGATTCACCCCTCCACTTT.

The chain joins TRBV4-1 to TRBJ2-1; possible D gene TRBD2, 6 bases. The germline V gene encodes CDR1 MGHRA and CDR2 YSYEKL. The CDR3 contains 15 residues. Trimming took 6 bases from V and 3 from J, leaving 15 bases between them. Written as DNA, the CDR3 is TGCGCCAGCAGTCTCTCGGCGGGGCACTACAATGAGCAGTTCTTC. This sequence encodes CASSLSAGHYNEQFF.

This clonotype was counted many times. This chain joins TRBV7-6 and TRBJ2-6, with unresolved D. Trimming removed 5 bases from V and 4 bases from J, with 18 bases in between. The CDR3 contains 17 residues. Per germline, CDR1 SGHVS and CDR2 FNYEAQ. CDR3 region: CASSHLEAPSGANVLTF. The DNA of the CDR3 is TGTGCCAGCAGCCACCTTGAGGCTCCCTCCGGGGCCAACGTCCTGACTTTC. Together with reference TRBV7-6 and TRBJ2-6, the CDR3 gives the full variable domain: GAGVSQSPRYKVTKRGQDVALRCDPISGHVSLYWYRQALGQGPEFLTYFNYEAQQDKSGLPNDRFSAERPEGSISTLTIQRTEQRDSAMYRCASSHLEAPSGANVLTFGAGSRLTVL.

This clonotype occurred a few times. CDR3 coding DNA: TGTGCCAGCAGTGAAGCGAGCTCCTACAATGAGCAGTTCTTC. Translated, it gives CASSEASSYNEQFF. The chain carries TRBV2 and TRBJ2-1; D is unresolved. Trimming took 0 bases from V and 0 from J, leaving 3 bases between them. In germline, CDR1 is SNHLY, CDR2 FYNNEI. The CDR3 loop spans 14 amino acids. The full variable domain, with the rest looked up from reference TRBV2 and TRBJ2-1, is EPEVTQTPSHQVTQMGQEVILRCVPISNHLYFYWYRQILGQKVEFLVSFYNNEISEKSEIFDDQFSVERPDGSNFTLKIRSTKLEDSAMYFCASSEASSYNEQFFGPGTRLTVL.

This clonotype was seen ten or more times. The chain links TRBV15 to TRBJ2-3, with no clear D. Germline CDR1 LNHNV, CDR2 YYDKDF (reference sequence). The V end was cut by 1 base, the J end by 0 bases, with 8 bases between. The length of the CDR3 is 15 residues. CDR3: CATSRVGSSTDTQYF. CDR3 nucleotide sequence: TGTGCCACCAGCAGAGTAGGGTCTAGCACAGATACGCAGTATTTT.

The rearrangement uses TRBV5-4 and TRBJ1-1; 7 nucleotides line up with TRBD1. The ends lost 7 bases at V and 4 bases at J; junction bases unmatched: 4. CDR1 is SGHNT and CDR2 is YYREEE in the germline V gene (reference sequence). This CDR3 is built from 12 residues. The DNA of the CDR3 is TGTGCCAGCGGGACAGAGACCACTGAAGCTTTCTTT. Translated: CASGTETTEAFF.

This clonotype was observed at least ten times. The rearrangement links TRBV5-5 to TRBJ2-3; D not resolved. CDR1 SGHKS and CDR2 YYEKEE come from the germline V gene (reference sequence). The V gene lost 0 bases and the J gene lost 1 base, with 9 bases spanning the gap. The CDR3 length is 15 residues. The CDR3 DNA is TGTGCCAGCAGCTTGGCTGCCTTCGGCACAGATACGCAGTATTTT. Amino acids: CASSLAAFGTDTQYF.

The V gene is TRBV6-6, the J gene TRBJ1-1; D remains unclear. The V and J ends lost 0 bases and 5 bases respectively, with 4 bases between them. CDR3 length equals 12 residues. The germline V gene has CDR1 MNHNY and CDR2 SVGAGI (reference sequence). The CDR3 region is CASSYSSTEAFF. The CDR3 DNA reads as TGTGCCAGCAGTTACTCGAGTACTGAAGCTTTCTTT.

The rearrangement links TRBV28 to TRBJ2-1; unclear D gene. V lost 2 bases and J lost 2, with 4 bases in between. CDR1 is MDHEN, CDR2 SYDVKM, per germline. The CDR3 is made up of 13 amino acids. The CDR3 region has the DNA TGTGCCAGCAGTTTACCTACCTACAATGAGCAGTTCTTC. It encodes CASSLPTYNEQFF.

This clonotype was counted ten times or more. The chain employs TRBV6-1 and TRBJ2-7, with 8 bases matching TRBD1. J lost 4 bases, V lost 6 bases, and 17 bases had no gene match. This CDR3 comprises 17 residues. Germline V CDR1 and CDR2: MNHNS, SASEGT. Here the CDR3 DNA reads TGTGCCAGCAGAGATCCGAAGTCCGGGACAGGCATATACGAGCAGTACTTC. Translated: CASRDPKSGTGIYEQYF.

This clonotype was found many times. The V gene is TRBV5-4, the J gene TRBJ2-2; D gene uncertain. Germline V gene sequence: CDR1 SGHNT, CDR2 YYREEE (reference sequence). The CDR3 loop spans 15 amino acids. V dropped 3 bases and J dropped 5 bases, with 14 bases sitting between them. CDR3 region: CASSSGNRRTGELFF. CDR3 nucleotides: TGTGCCAGCAGCTCCGGAAACCGAAGAACCGGGGAGCTGTTTTTT.

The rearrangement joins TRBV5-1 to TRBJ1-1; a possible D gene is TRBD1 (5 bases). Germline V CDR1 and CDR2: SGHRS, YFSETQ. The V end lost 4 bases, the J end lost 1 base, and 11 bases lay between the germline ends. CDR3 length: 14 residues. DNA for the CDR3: TGCGCCAGCAGCCGGGGGTCAGAGAACACTGAAGCTTTCTTT. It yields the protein CASSRGSENTEAFF.

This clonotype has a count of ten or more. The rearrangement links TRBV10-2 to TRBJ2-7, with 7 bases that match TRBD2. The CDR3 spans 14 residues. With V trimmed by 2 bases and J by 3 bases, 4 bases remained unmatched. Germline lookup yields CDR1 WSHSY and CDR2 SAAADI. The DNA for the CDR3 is TGCGCCAGCAGTGAGATGCGGGAGCACTACGAGCAGTACTTC. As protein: CASSEMREHYEQYF.

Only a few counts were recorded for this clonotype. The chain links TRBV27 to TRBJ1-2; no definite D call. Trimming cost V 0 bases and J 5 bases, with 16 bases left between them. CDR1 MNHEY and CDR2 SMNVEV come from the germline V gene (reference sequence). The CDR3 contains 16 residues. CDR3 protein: CASSLSQPGVGYGYTF. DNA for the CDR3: TGTGCCAGCAGTTTATCCCAGCCGGGTGTGGGTTATGGCTACACCTTC.

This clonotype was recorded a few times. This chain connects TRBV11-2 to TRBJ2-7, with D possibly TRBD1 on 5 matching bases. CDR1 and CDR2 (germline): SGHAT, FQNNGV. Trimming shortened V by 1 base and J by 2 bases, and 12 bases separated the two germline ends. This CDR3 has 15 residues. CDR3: CASSLVPTGTYEQYF. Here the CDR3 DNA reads TGTGCCAGCAGCTTAGTCCCCACAGGTACCTACGAGCAGTACTTC.

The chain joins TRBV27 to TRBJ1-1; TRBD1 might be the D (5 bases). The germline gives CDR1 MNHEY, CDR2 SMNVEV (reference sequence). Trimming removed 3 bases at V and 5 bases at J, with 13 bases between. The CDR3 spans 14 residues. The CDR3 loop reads CASSFGGSGTEAFF. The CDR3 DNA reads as TGTGCCAGCAGTTTTGGGGGGTCGGGGACTGAAGCTTTCTTT.

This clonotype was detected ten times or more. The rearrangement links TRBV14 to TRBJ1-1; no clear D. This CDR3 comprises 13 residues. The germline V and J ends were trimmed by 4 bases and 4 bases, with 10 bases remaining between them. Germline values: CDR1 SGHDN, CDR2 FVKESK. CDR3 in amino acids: CASSPSSGTEAFF. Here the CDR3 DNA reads TGTGCCAGCAGCCCCTCGTCGGGCACTGAAGCTTTCTTT.

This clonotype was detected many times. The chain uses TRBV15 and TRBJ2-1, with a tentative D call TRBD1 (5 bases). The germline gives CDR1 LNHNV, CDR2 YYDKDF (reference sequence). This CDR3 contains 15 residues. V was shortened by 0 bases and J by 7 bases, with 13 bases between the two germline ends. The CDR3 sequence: CATSREGAGPNEQFF. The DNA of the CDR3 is TGTGCCACCAGCAGAGAAGGGGCAGGGCCGAATGAGCAGTTCTTC.

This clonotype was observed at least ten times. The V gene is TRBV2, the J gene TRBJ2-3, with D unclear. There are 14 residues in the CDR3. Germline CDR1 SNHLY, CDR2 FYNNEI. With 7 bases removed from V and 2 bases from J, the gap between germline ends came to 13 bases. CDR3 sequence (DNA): TGTGCCAGCATCCCCCCCCTAGACACAGATACGCAGTATTTT. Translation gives CASIPPLDTDTQYF. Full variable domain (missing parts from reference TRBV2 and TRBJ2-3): EPEVTQTPSHQVTQMGQEVILRCVPISNHLYFYWYRQILGQKVEFLVSFYNNEISEKSEIFDDQFSVERPDGSNFTLKIRSTKLEDSAMYFCASIPPLDTDTQYFGPGTRLTVL.

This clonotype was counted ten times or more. The CDR3 nucleotides are TGTGCCAGCAGTTCAAGTCCACAACCATACACCGGGGAGCTGTTTTTT. Amino acids: CASSSSPQPYTGELFF. The chain has TRBV27 and TRBJ2-2; D is unresolved. CDR1 is MNHEY, CDR2 SMNVEV, per germline (reference sequence). V gave up 4 bases and J gave up 3 bases, with 15 bases separating them. The CDR3 consists of 16 residues.

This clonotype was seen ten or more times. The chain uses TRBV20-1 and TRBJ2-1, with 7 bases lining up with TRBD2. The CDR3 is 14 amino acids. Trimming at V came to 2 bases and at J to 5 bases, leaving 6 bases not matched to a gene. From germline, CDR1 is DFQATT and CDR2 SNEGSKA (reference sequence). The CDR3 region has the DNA TGCAGTGCTAGACCGCGTCTAGCGGACAATGAGCAGTTCTTC. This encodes CSARPRLADNEQFF.

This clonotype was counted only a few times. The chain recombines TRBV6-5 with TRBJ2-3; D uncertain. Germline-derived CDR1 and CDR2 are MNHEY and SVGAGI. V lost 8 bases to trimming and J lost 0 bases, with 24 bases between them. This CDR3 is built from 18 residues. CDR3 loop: CASRPSYPDDGSTDTQYF. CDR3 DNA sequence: TGTGCCAGCCGCCCAAGTTATCCCGACGACGGAAGCACAGATACGCAGTATTTT.

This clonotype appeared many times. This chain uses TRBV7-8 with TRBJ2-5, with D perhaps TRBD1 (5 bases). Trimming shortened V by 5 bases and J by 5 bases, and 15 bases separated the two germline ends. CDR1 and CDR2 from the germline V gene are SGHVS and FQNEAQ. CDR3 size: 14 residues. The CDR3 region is CASSPPRGRETQYF. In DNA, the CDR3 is TGTGCCAGCAGCCCCCCTAGGGGTCGGGAGACCCAGTACTTC.

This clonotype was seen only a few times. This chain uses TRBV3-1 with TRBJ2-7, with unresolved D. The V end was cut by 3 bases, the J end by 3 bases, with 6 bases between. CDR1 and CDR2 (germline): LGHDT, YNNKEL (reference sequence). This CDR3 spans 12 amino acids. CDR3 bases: TGTGCCAGCAGCCAGTCCTACTACGAGCAGTACTTC. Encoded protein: CASSQSYYEQYF.

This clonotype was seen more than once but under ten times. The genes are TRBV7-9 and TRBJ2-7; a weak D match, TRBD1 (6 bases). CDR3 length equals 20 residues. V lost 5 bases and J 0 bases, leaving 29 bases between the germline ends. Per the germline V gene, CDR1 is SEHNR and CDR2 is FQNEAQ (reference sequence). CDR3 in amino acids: CASSHPDSLENYYSSYEQYF. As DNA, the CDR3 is TGTGCCAGCAGCCACCCGGACAGCCTTGAAAATTATTATAGCTCCTACGAGCAGTACTTC.

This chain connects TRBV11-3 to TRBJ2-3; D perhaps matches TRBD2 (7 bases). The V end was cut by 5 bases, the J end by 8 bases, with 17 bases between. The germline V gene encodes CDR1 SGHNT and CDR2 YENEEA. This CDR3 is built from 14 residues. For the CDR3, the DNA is TGTGCCAGCAGCAGAGGGGGGGCGGGCGCTACGCAGTATTTT. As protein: CASSRGGAGATQYF.

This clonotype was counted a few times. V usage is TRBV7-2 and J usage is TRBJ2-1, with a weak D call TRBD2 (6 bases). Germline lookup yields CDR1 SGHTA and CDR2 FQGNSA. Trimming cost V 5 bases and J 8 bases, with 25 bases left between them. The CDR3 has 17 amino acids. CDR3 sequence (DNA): TGTGCCAGCAGCCCTATCCTAGCGAAGGAAGTCAGGGATGAGCAGTTCTTC. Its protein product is CASSPILAKEVRDEQFF.